The following is a T cell receptor (beta chain) sequence with its context. The antigen this receptor binds is unknown. This specimen belongs to a study of cytomegalovirus exposure and HLA in healthy donors (dated by TCRdb to about 2017). General notes on the study: An earlier analysis of some 500 of the donors reported 250 to 350 Gb of sequence data and more than 90 million unique TCR beta sequences from about 180 million T cells. Approximately 330 gigabases of sequencing data and around 90 million unique TCR sequences made up an early release that covered some 640 HLA-typed donors. Among the approximately 420 genotyped donors, approximately 82% belonged to the genetic ancestry cluster associated with self-reported Caucasian donors. The study aimed to test whether cataloging public T cell receptors could reveal signatures of past pathogen exposure. The study profiled the T cell repertoires of some 610 subjects by immunosequencing and related them to cytomegalovirus serostatus. Besides the first cohort of approximately 670 subjects, a separate validation cohort made up of roughly 130 different subjects was used. To predict cytomegalovirus infection status, the study brought together high-throughput TCR immunosequencing, statistical association of individual TCRs with disease status, and machine learning. A later analysis re-analyzed previously published TCR beta repertoires from approximately 670 donors and added high-resolution HLA genotyping to study TCR occurrence patterns. The later analysis used no new phenotypic data to find candidate immune exposures, relying instead on TCR beta sequences and their occurrence across donors. An earlier analysis of several hundred of the donors applied high-throughput TCR beta sequencing to assess whether each TCR beta V gene segment acted as functional or pseudogenic. Donor age, sex, ethnicity and CMV serostatus were compiled together with the repertoire data. Genome-wide SNP genotypes for about three fifths of the roughly 670 donors were used in a later genetic analysis, which treated that subset as a discovery cohort. All discovery cohort repertoires had been generated on a single sequencing platform. Both class I and class II loci were covered by HLA typing, at four-digit resolution. The number of typed donors differed by locus: about 620-640 for A, B, C, DRB1 and DQB1; 522 for DQA1; 606 for DPA1; and around 450 for DPB1. A few DR-DQ haplotypes were handled as single units for association and clustering because linkage in the cohort was strong. Among 398 genotyped donors of the cohort, an average of 235,054 unique TCR beta nucleotide sequences were sequenced per donor, approximately 20% of them non-productive. Results and caveats for the whole study, not just this receptor: This cohort had only TCR beta chains sequenced, and the lack of alpha or paired-chain data limited which features could be detected. While some public TCRs were present in many individuals, most TCR sequences turned up only very rarely across donors. A later analysis found that TCR association rates varied across HLA loci, with DRB1 alleles showing the most associated TCRs and HLA-C alleles the fewest. A group of highly shared sequence variants was considered likely to be a technical artifact of the sequencing pipeline. Because counts were too low, more than 15 rarely observed V segments, including chromosome 9 orphons, were excluded from the earlier analysis of around 640 of the donors. A later analysis found that most CMV-associated TCR beta chains appeared HLA-restricted, with HLA associations seemingly driven largely by CMV exposure. In a later analysis, HLA-associated TCR beta chains showed more clonal expansion and lower generation probabilities than non-associated chains that were equally common. Roughly uniform sequencing depth across donors was assumed in presence/absence analyses, although this assumption may not hold. CMV serostatus was the only immune exposure information available for the cohort. Three of the identified cytomegalovirus-associated TCR beta chains were confirmed in vitro to be specific for cytomegalovirus antigens. V-gene and J-gene trimming of TCR beta chains was associated with a missense DCLRE1C variant in a later genetic analysis, and the association was replicated in an independent cohort. It was suggested by the authors that the approach could potentially be generalized to other disease states and immunological phenotypes. Because some donors lacked HLA typing at each locus, the association tests relied only on the typed subset. A further reported finding was that TCR beta sequences accurately predicted the HLA-A and HLA-B alleles for most subjects in the first cohort. Cytomegalovirus status was reported to be diagnosed by the classifier with high specificity and sensitivity in both the original and validation cohorts. Compared with the approximately 720-donor mean, donors in an Asian-associated ancestry cluster had fewer N-insertions in productive TCRs, according to a later genetic analysis. In a later analysis, several top co-occurrence clusters were reported to appear linked to parvovirus B19, influenza, CMV and Epstein-Barr virus. In the study, 150 to 200 TCR beta chains were listed as associated with cytomegalovirus. In an earlier analysis of some 500 of the donors, most TCR beta V segments appeared in productive rearrangements about 87% or about 30% of the time, broadly matching IMGT annotations. At a false discovery rate of 0.05, a later analysis linked approximately 18,000 TCR beta sequences to specific HLA alleles. When HLA alleles, especially DR and DQ, strongly co-occurred, TCR associations were difficult to assign to individual alleles. Linkage disequilibrium might explain the correlated functional status among segregating V segments, but an unknown experimental factor could not be excluded. The 87-base-pair reads could not distinguish some IMGT-functional V segments, including TRBV6-2 and TRBV6-3, so those segments were excluded.

The cohort consisted of more than 650 healthy bone marrow donors. At the time of sampling, every cohort member was nominally healthy, though immune exposures that went unrecorded were likely present. The donor tested CMV seronegative and was one of the 352 seronegative cohort members. A peripheral blood sample was collected from each donor, and TCR beta sequencing was performed on peripheral blood mononuclear cells. Genomic DNA was extracted from the blood cell samples with the Qiagen DNeasy Blood Extraction Kit. The receptor library was made with the immunoSEQ multiplex PCR assay. The multiplex PCR relied on a mix of 60 forward primers for TCR Vbeta segments and 13 reverse primers for TCR Jbeta segments. Amplification of the CDR3 region of rearranged TCR beta genes was performed with a multiplex PCR assay on genomic DNA. The amplified TCR beta libraries were sequenced on the Illumina HiSeq System as 87-base-pair reads. On the authors' methods: Across the roughly 700 repertoires, a later analysis counted roughly 84 million unique TCR beta chains, approximately 12 million of which were shared by at least two donors. Raw reads were error-corrected and collapsed into unique sequences with a nearest-neighbor algorithm that merged closely related sequences to remove PCR and sequencing errors. Alignment of CDR3 sequences to IMGT reference sequences was used to assign V, D and J gene segments. For a sequence to be retained, at least a six-nucleotide match to both a V gene segment and a J gene segment was required. A rearrangement was called productive if the CDR3 had no stop codons and remained in frame with V and J, and every other rearrangement was called non-productive. Following IMGT convention, CDR3 was defined as the stretch from the second conserved V-encoded cysteine up to the conserved J-encoded phenylalanine. Sequences without an unambiguous match to a single V gene segment were excluded from the earlier analysis of approximately 600 of the donors. An earlier analysis of roughly 590 of the donors called V segments functional above 56.7% productive rearrangements and segregating when the between-donor standard deviation exceeded 5%. A statistical classification framework was built for diagnosing cytomegalovirus status from the catalog of TCR beta chain sequences. V and J gene assignment, in a later analysis, came from comparing TCR nucleotide sequences with IMGT/GENE-DB human TR gene sequences. The TCRdist pipeline was used in a later analysis to assign CDR3 sequences and most-parsimonious VDJ recombination scenarios. In a later analysis, every TCR beta chain was defined by the combination of its CDR3 amino acid sequence and its V-gene family, and reads without a unique V-gene family were dropped. As a way to deal with suspected cross-contamination and a sequencing artifact, a later analysis dropped roughly 620 nucleotide sequences that were highly shared and had low generation probability. For each public chain, a later analysis derived a clonal expansion index from normalized ranks of inferred template counts within each repertoire. Generation probabilities in a later analysis came from a VDJ recombination model fitted to out-of-frame rearrangements, and those results were checked against IGoR. A later analysis scored TCR-TCR, TCR-HLA and TCR-CMV co-occurrence with hypergeometric tests, applying a repertoire-size bias correction to TCR pairs. False discovery rates were estimated in a later analysis by permuting HLA or CMV assignments 20 times. A later analysis grouped co-occurring TCRs with DBSCAN, adding TCRdist sequence similarity when clustering within HLA-allele-positive subsets. For co-occurrence clustering, repertoires with fewer than 30,000 or more than 120,000 public chains were excluded, along with five repertoires with anomalous nucleotide sharing. The source is immuneACCESS, and TCRdb retained only in-frame sequences with V and J called. Part of the clones is not carried over; for the studies checked, unresolved V genes explain less than half of this, and the remainder is unexplained. The V and J calls and clone size are taken from that table; D and trimming were inferred from the DNA. This specimen's table enumerates about 140,000 clones. The top ten clones comprise 0.75% to 1% of the sample.

Based on the germline V gene, the CDR1 and CDR2 sequences are LGHNA and YNFKEQ. The V and J ends are trimmed by 0 bases and 9 bases, leaving 15 bases between them. Including the terminal cysteine and phenylalanine, the CDR3 comprises 16 residues. Just the 48-base CDR3 DNA is kept, in frame starting at base 1. The clonotype originates from a male donor in good health and CMV-seronegative. The chain is encoded by TRBV4-2 joined to TRBJ1-6, with a tentative D gene TRBD1 over 6 matching bases. Sequenced: PBMCs. The CDR3 amino acid sequence is: CASSQDVRQGRSPLHF. The nucleotide sequence is TGTGCCAGCAGCCAAGATGTTCGCCAGGGGCGTTCACCCCTCCACTTT.